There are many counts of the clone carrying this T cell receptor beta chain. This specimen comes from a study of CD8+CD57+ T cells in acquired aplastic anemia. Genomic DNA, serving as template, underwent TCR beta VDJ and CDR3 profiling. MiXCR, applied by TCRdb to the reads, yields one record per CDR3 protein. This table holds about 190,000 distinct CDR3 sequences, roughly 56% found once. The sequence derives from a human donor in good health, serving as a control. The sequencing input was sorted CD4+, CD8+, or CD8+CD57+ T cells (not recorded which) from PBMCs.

CDR3 nucleotides: TGCGCCAGCAGCCACCGGGAGCCCTATTCTTTCTCTGGGGCCAACGTCCTGACTTTC. The encoded protein is CASSHREPYSFSGANVLTF. This chain links TRBV5-1 with TRBJ2-6; weak D call: TRBD2 (6 bases). The CDR3 spans 19 residues. Germline-derived CDR1 and CDR2 are SGHRS and YFSETQ. V lost 4 bases, J lost 0 bases, and 20 bases lay in between.